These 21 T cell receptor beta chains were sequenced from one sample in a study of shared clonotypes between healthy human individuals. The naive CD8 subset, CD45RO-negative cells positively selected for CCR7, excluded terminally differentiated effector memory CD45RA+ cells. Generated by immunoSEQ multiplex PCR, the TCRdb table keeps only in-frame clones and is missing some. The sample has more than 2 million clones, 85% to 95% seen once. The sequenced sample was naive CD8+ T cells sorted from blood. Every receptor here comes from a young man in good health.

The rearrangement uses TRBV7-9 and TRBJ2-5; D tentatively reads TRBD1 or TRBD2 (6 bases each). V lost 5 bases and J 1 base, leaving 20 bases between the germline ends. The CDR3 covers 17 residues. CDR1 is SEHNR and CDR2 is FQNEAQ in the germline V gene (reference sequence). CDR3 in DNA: TGTGCCAGCAGCAAATTAGCAGCGTGGGGGGCCCAAGAGACCCAGTACTTC. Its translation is CASSKLAAWGAQETQYF.

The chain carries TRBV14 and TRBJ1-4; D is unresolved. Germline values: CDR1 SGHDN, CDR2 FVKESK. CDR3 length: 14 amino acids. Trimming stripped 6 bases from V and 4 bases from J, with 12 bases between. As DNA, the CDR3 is TGTGCCAGCAGAAAGACGAGTTATAATGAAAAACTGTTTTTT. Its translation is CASRKTSYNEKLFF.

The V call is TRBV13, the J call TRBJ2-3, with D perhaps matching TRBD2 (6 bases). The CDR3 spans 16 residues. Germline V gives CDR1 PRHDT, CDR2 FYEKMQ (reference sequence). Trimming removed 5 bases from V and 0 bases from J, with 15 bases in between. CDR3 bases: TGTGCCAGCAGCCCAGTGACTAGGCGGAGCACAGATACGCAGTATTTT. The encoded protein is CASSPVTRRSTDTQYF.

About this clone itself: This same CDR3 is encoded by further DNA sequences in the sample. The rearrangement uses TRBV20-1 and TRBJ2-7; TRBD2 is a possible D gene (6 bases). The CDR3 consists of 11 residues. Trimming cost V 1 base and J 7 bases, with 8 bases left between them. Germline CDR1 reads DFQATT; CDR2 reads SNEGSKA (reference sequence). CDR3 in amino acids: CSARAGGEQYF. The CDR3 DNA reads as TGCAGTGCTAGAGCTGGGGGGGAGCAGTACTTC.

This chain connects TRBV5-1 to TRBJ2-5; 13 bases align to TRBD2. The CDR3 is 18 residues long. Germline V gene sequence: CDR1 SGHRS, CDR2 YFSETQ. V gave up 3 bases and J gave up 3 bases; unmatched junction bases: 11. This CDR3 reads CASSSGTSGVLIEETQYF. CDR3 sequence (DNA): TGCGCCAGCAGCTCGGGGACTAGCGGGGTACTCATAGAAGAGACCCAGTACTTC. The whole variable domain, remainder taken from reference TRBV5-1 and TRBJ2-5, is KAGVTQTPRYLIKTRGQQVTLSCSPISGHRSVSWYQQTPGQGLQFLFEYFSETQRNKGNFPGRFSGRQFSNSRSEMNVSTLELGDSALYLCASSSGTSGVLIEETQYFGPGTRLLVL.

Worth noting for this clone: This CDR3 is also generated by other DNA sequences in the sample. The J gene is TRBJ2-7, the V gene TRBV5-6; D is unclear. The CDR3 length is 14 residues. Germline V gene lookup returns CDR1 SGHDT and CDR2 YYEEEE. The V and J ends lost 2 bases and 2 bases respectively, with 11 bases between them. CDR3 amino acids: CASSLGDRAYEQYF. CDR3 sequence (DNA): TGTGCCAGCAGCTTAGGTGACCGCGCCTACGAGCAGTACTTC.

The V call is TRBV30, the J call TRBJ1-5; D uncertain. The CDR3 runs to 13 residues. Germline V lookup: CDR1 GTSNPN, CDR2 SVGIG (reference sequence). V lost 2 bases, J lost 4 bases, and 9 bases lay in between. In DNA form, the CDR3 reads TGTGCCTGGAGTCTAGACGGAAATCAGCCCCAGCATTTT. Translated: CAWSLDGNQPQHF.

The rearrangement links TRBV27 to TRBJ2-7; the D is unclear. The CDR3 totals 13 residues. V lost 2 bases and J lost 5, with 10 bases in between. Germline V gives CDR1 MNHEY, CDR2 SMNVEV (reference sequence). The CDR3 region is CASSLPGSHEQYF. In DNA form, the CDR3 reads TGTGCCAGCAGTTTACCCGGCAGTCACGAGCAGTACTTC.

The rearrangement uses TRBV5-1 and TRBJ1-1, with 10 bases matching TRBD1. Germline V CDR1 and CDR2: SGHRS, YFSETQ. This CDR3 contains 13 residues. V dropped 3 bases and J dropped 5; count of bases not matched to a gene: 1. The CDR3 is CASSWDRGTEAFF. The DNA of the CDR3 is TGCGCCAGCAGCTGGGACAGGGGTACTGAAGCTTTCTTT.

The CDR3 DNA is TGTGCCAGCAGTTTATCGAAATTGAATGAGCAGTTCTTC. Its protein is CASSLSKLNEQFF. The V gene is TRBV27, the J gene TRBJ2-1, with D unresolved. The length of the CDR3 is 13 residues. The V gene lost 0 bases and the J gene lost 7 bases, with 7 bases spanning the gap. Germline V gene lookup returns CDR1 MNHEY and CDR2 SMNVEV (reference sequence).

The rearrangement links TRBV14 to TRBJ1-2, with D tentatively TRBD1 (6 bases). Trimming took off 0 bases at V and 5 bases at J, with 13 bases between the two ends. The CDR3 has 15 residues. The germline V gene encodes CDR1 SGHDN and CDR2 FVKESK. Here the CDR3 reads CASSQDRARGYGYTF. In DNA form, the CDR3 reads TGTGCCAGCAGCCAAGATCGGGCTAGGGGGTATGGCTACACCTTC. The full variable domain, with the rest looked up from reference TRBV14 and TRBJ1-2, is EAGVTQFPSHSVIEKGQTVTLRCDPISGHDNLYWYRRVMGKEIKFLLHFVKESKQDESGMPNNRFLAERTGGTYSTLKVQPAELEDSGVYFCASSQDRARGYGYTFGSGTRLTVV.

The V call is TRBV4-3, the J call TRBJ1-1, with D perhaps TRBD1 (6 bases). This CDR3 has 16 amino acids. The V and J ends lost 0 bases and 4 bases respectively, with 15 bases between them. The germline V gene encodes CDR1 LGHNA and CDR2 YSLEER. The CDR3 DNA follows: TGCGCCAGCAGCCAAGATACTACCACAGGGAGCACTGAAGCTTTCTTT. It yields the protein CASSQDTTTGSTEAFF.

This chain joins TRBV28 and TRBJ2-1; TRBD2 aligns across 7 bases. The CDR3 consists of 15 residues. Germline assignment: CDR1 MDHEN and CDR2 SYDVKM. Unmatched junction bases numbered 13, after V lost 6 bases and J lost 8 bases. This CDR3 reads CASRSVAGPWDEQFF. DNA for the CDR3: TGTGCCAGCAGATCCGTAGCGGGCCCCTGGGATGAGCAGTTCTTC.

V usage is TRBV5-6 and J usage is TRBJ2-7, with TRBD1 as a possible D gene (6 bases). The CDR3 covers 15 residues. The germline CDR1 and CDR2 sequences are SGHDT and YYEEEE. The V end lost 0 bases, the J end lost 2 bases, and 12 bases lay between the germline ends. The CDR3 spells CASSLGQGSPYEQYF. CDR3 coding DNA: TGTGCCAGCAGCTTGGGGCAGGGGAGCCCCTACGAGCAGTACTTC.

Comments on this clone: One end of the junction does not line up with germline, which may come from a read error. The CDR3 DNA reads TGTGCCGGTAGTACGGACACCGAGAACACTGAAGCTTTCTTT. This codes for CAGSTDTENTEAFF. The chain is built from TRBV19 and TRBJ1-1; perhaps TRBD1 as D (5 bases). The CDR3 sequence is 14 residues long. Germline lookup yields CDR1 LNHDA and CDR2 SQIVND (reference sequence).

The CDR3 reads CASGLTTEETQYF. The CDR3 nucleotides read TGTGCTAGTGGTTTGACAACAGAGGAGACCCAGTACTTC. V usage is TRBV12-5 and J usage is TRBJ2-5; no definite D call. The CDR3 has 13 residues. The V gene lost 2 bases and the J gene lost 5 bases, with 9 bases spanning the gap. Per germline, CDR1 LGHNT and CDR2 FRNRAP.

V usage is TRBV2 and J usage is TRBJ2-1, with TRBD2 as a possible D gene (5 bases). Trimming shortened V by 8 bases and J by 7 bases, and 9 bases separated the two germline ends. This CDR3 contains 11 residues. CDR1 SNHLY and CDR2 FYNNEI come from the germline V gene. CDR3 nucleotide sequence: TGTGCCAGCGGTTGGAGGAATGAGCAGTTCTTC. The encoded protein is CASGWRNEQFF.

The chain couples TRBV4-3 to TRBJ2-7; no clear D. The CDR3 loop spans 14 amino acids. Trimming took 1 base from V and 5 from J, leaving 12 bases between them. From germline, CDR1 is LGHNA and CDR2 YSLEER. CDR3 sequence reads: CASSQGAGAHEQYF. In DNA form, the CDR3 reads TGCGCCAGCAGCCAAGGAGCCGGTGCCCACGAGCAGTACTTC.

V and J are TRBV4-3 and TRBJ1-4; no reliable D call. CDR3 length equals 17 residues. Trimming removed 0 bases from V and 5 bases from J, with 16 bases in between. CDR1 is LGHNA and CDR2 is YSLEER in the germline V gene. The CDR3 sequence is CASSQDIMGGENEKLFF. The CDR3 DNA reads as TGCGCCAGCAGCCAAGATATCATGGGAGGAGAAAATGAAAAACTGTTTTTT.

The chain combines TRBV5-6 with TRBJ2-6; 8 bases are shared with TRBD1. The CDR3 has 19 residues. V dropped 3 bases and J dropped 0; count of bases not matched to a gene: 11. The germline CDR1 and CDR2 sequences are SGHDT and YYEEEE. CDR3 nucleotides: TGTGCCAGCAGCTCCCCACCCGGACAGGGTAACTCTGGGGCCAACGTCCTGACTTTC. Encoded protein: CASSSPPGQGNSGANVLTF.

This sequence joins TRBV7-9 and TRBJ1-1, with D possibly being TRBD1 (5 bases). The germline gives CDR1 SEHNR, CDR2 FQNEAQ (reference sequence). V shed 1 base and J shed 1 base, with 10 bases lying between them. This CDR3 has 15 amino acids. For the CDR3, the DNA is TGTGCCAGCAGCTTAGTATCGGGGACGAACACTGAAGCTTTCTTT. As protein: CASSLVSGTNTEAFF.